This T cell receptor beta chain comes out of a study of response to subunit inactivated influenza vaccine. General study results and limits: Authors suggested that a seasonal influenza vaccination recruits few new T cells each time.

TCRdb used MiXCR to reprocess the RT-PCR reads, holding one entry per CDR3 protein. The sample shows 450,000 to 600,000 distinct CDR3 sequences, approximately 7.8% of them seen only once. This clonotype came up a few times. Its antigen is not known. Per germline, CDR1 LNHNV and CDR2 YYDKDF (reference sequence). V gave up 0 bases and J gave up 1 base, with 6 bases separating them. The CDR3 covers 14 residues. V gene TRBV15 combines with J gene TRBJ1-1; D unresolved. The sample consisted of PBMCs from blood, taken approximately 25 months after vaccination. The origin of this receptor is a man aged 50 to 69 who received an inactivated influenza vaccine. Written as DNA, the CDR3 is TGTGCCACCAGCAGAGATTCAGCGAACACTGAAGCTTTCTTT. Translating it yields CATSRDSANTEAFF.